Each of the 11 T cell receptor beta chains below was sequenced from the same sample in a study of cytomegalovirus exposure and HLA in healthy donors. The PCR employed 60 Vbeta primers together with 13 Jbeta primers. The table came from immunoSEQ multiplex PCR; TCRdb's copy has only in-frame clones and leaves some out. The table lists about 250,000 clones, 70% to 90% of them singletons. Sample: PBMCs. These receptors originate from a girl aged 2 to 9 in good health and CMV-seronegative.

The chain recombines TRBV7-2 with TRBJ2-3; D ambiguous. V lost 5 bases and J lost 2, with 5 bases in between. The CDR3 sequence is 12 residues long. Germline CDR1 SGHTA, CDR2 FQGNSA. CDR3 sequence: CASSPFTDTQYF. The CDR3 DNA is TGTGCCAGCAGCCCGTTCACAGATACGCAGTATTTT.

The rearrangement joins TRBV10-3 to TRBJ1-2; TRBD1 is a possible D gene (5 bases). CDR3 length equals 14 residues. V dropped 10 bases and J dropped 4 bases, with 19 bases sitting between them. Germline-derived CDR1 and CDR2 are ENHRY and SYGVKD. The CDR3 DNA reads TGTGCCACGAGGACGCAGGGTCTTTTCTATGGCTACACCTTC. This translates into CATRTQGLFYGYTF.

The rearrangement joins TRBV2 to TRBJ1-2; 8 bases match TRBD1. The CDR3 loop spans 14 amino acids. Unmatched junction bases numbered 7, after V lost 7 bases and J lost 3 bases. Germline V CDR1 and CDR2: SNHLY, FYNNEI. In DNA, the CDR3 is TGTGCCAGCAACGATGGACAGGGATACTATGGCTACACCTTC. Encoded protein: CASNDGQGYYGYTF.

The rearrangement joins TRBV10-1 to TRBJ2-3; 14 bases line up with TRBD2. J was trimmed by 2 bases and V by 5 bases; bases with no gene match: 6. Germline V gives CDR1 WNHNN, CDR2 SYGVQD (reference sequence). The CDR3 totals 17 residues. The CDR3 spells CASSPGLAGESTDTQYF. In DNA form, the CDR3 reads TGCGCCAGCAGTCCGGGACTAGCGGGAGAGTCCACAGATACGCAGTATTTT.

The chain combines TRBV20-1 with TRBJ2-3; 8 nucleotides match TRBD1. Germline V gives CDR1 DFQATT, CDR2 SNEGSKA (reference sequence). Trimming removed 6 bases from V and 8 bases from J; junction bases left unmatched: 1. The CDR3 length is 10 residues. CDR3 DNA sequence: TGCAGTGCGCAGGGGGCTACGCAGTATTTT. This translates into CSAQGATQYF.

V usage is TRBV27 and J usage is TRBJ1-2; 7 bases align to TRBD1. The V gene's germline CDR1 is MNHEY and CDR2 SMNVEV (reference sequence). With V trimmed by 3 bases and J by 1 base, 8 bases remained unmatched. This CDR3 comprises 16 residues. CDR3: CASSFAGTALNYGYTF. The CDR3, as DNA: TGTGCCAGCAGTTTCGCCGGGACAGCGCTTAACTATGGCTACACCTTC.

The rearrangement links TRBV6-1 to TRBJ2-7; the match to TRBD2 covers 11 bases. The CDR3 extends over 16 amino acids. Germline V lookup: CDR1 MNHNS, CDR2 SASEGT. The V segment lost 2 bases and the J segment 3 bases; nucleotides outside the gene matches: 6. CDR3 protein: CASSESLAGGLYEQYF. CDR3 DNA: TGTGCCAGCAGTGAAAGCCTAGCGGGGGGTCTCTACGAGCAGTACTTC.

The genes are TRBV6-1 and TRBJ1-4, with TRBD1 as a possible D gene (6 bases). V lost 1 base and J 3 bases, leaving 6 bases between the germline ends. The germline gives CDR1 MNHNS, CDR2 SASEGT. There are 14 residues in the CDR3. The CDR3 nucleotides read TGTGCCAGCAGTGAAGGGACAGCTAATGAAAAACTGTTTTTT. Amino acid sequence: CASSEGTANEKLFF.

The gene calls are TRBV5-1 and TRBJ1-1; 10 bases fit TRBD1. This CDR3 spans 15 amino acids. J gave up 1 base and V 3 bases, and 3 bases lay outside the gene matches. The germline V gene encodes CDR1 SGHRS and CDR2 YFSETQ. The CDR3: CASSWDRGRNTEAFF. The CDR3 region has the DNA TGCGCCAGCAGCTGGGACAGGGGACGGAACACTGAAGCTTTCTTT.

This chain connects TRBV2 to TRBJ2-3; no clear D. Trimming removed 3 bases at V and 4 bases at J, with 11 bases between. Germline-derived CDR1 and CDR2 are SNHLY and FYNNEI. The CDR3 has 14 residues. The CDR3 here is CASSDNVVADTQYF. The CDR3 DNA follows: TGTGCCAGCAGTGATAATGTGGTAGCAGATACGCAGTATTTT.

The rearrangement links TRBV2 to TRBJ1-2, with D possibly matching TRBD1 (6 bases). This CDR3 has 16 amino acids. V was trimmed by 3 bases and J by 4 bases, leaving 18 bases between them. Germline assignment: CDR1 SNHLY and CDR2 FYNNEI. CDR3 coding DNA: TGTGCCAGCAGTGAGGAACGGGGGGCGCTGGGCTATGGCTACACCTTC. Amino acid sequence: CASSEERGALGYGYTF. The entire variable domain, with the rest obtained from reference TRBV2 and TRBJ1-2, is as follows: EPEVTQTPSHQVTQMGQEVILRCVPISNHLYFYWYRQILGQKVEFLVSFYNNEISEKSEIFDDQFSVERPDGSNFTLKIRSTKLEDSAMYFCASSEERGALGYGYTFGSGTRLTVV.